These 23 T cell receptor beta chains originate from one sample sequenced in a study of T cell responses to AZD1222 COVID-19 vaccine. Data came from immunoSEQ multiplex PCR; TCRdb stores just in-frame clones and leaves some out. Of around 120,000 clones in the sample, around nine tenths were seen once. The specimen was peripheral blood, collected on day 0 of AZD1222 vaccination. These receptors were collected from an adult in good health.

V usage is TRBV30 and J usage is TRBJ2-5, with D possibly matching TRBD1 (6 bases). The CDR3 loop spans 13 amino acids. V gave up 3 bases and J gave up 4 bases, with 12 bases separating them. Germline CDR1 GTSNPN, CDR2 SVGIG (reference sequence). CDR3 DNA: TGTGCCTGGAGCTTCCCCAGGGGAGAGACCCAGTACTTC. Translated, it gives CAWSFPRGETQYF.

A single count supports this clone. The genes are TRBV19 and TRBJ1-5; the match to TRBD1 covers 7 bases. Germline assignment: CDR1 LNHDA and CDR2 SQIVND (reference sequence). The CDR3 consists of 14 residues. The junction had 8 bases not matched to a gene; V was cut back by 6 bases and J by 6 bases. CDR3 in amino acids: CASSPTGEGQPQHF. The CDR3 coding sequence is TGTGCCAGTAGCCCAACAGGGGAGGGTCAGCCCCAGCATTTT.

V and J are TRBV7-8 and TRBJ1-5, with 7 bases that match TRBD1. The V gene end was trimmed by 0 bases and the J gene end by 2 bases; junction bases not matched to a gene: 7. This CDR3 spans 17 amino acids. Germline loops: CDR1 SGHVS, CDR2 FQNEAQ. The CDR3 DNA is TGTGCCAGCAGCTTAGCCCCGGGACAGAGGCGCAATCAGCCCCAGCATTTT. This gives the protein CASSLAPGQRRNQPQHF.

This chain joins TRBV10-2 and TRBJ2-3; 8 nucleotides agree with TRBD2. The germline V gene encodes CDR1 WSHSY and CDR2 SAAADI. J was trimmed by 4 bases and V by 8 bases; bases with no gene match: 5. CDR3 length: 13 amino acids. CDR3 loop: CASYRAGADTQYF. The CDR3 bases are TGCGCCAGCTACCGAGCGGGAGCAGATACGCAGTATTTT.

This clone turned up a few times. The V call is TRBV6-5, the J call TRBJ2-7, with D hard to call. Germline CDR1 is MNHEY and CDR2 is SVGAGI. The CDR3 has 13 amino acids. V was trimmed by 5 bases and J by 5 bases, leaving 13 bases between them. In DNA, the CDR3 is TGTGCCAGCAGTCCTGGGCCTGTTCACGAGCAGTACTTC. It yields the protein CASSPGPVHEQYF.

The chain employs TRBV28 and TRBJ2-7; no definite D call. There are 12 residues in the CDR3. Germline values: CDR1 MDHEN, CDR2 SYDVKM. Deletions cut 8 bases from V and 2 bases from J, with 10 bases between. This CDR3 is CASLSGPYEQYF. CDR3 nucleotide sequence: TGTGCCAGCCTCAGTGGACCCTACGAGCAGTACTTC.

The chain uses TRBV28 and TRBJ2-1; D uncertain. The CDR3 loop spans 14 amino acids. The germline gives CDR1 MDHEN, CDR2 SYDVKM. V was shortened by 1 base and J by 12 bases, with 16 bases between the two germline ends. The DNA of the CDR3 is TGTGCCAGCAGTTTATCGCGTGGCACTTCGGGGCAGTTCTTC. This translates into CASSLSRGTSGQFF.

In DNA form, the CDR3 reads TGTGCCAGCAAAGAGGACAGGGCCTACAATGAGCAGTTCTTC. Its protein is CASKEDRAYNEQFF. The chain couples TRBV6-5 to TRBJ2-1; TRBD1 matches 8 bases. The germline V gene has CDR1 MNHEY and CDR2 SVGAGI. The CDR3 is 14 amino acids. V shed 7 bases and J 2 bases; nucleotides not matched to a gene: 4.

The chain links TRBV7-2 to TRBJ1-2; 8 nucleotides align to TRBD1. The germline gives CDR1 SGHTA, CDR2 FQGNSA. This CDR3 contains 15 residues. With V trimmed by 5 bases and J by 8 bases, 13 bases remained unmatched. DNA for the CDR3: TGTGCCAGCAGCCCCCAGTCACAGGGGGTTAGGGGCTACACCTTC. It codes for CASSPQSQGVRGYTF. Together with reference TRBV7-2 and TRBJ1-2, the CDR3 gives the full variable domain: GAGVSQSPSNKVTEKGKDVELRCDPISGHTALYWYRQSLGQGLEFLIYFQGNSAPDKSGLPSDRFSAERTGGSVSTLTIQRTQQEDSAVYLCASSPQSQGVRGYTFGSGTRLTVV.

This clone appeared a single time. The chain joins TRBV20-1 to TRBJ2-1; 11 nucleotides line up with TRBD2. CDR1 is DFQATT and CDR2 is SNEGSKA in the germline V gene (reference sequence). V lost 3 bases and J lost 9; bases outside the gene matches: 7. This CDR3 has 14 amino acids. The CDR3 is CSASLAGGIAEQFF. CDR3 nucleotides: TGCAGTGCTAGTCTAGCGGGAGGAATAGCTGAGCAGTTCTTC.

Points on this clone: At the DNA level, this CDR3 is encoded by other sequences in the same sample as well. V gene TRBV28 combines with J gene TRBJ1-1; 8 bases map to TRBD1. Germline V lookup: CDR1 MDHEN, CDR2 SYDVKM. V gave up 6 bases and J gave up 5 bases; unmatched junction bases: 8. The CDR3 extends over 14 amino acids. The CDR3 DNA reads TGTGCCAGCAGAGGACAGGGCCGGAGGACTGAAGCTTTCTTT. It codes for CASRGQGRRTEAFF.

This clone was counted between two and nine times. V usage is TRBV19 and J usage is TRBJ2-7, with a possible D match to TRBD2 (7 bases). V lost 8 bases and J lost 5, with 22 bases in between. Per germline, CDR1 LNHDA and CDR2 SQIVND (reference sequence). The CDR3 runs to 15 residues. CDR3 in DNA: TGTGCCAGTGGGGACTTACAGGGAGGGAGAAACGAGCAGTACTTC. It codes for CASGDLQGGRNEQYF.

V is TRBV5-3 and J is TRBJ2-5, with D tentatively TRBD1 (6 bases). TRBV5-3 is sorted into the ORF group, with uncertain function. The length of the CDR3 is 14 residues. The V and J ends lost 4 bases and 5 bases respectively, with 15 bases between them. CDR3 loop: CARSVPGTKETQYF. In nucleotides, the CDR3 is TGTGCCAGAAGCGTACCCGGGACAAAGGAGACCCAGTACTTC.

The chain is built from TRBV24-1 and TRBJ2-1; D remains ambiguous. There are 15 residues in the CDR3. Germline CDR1 and CDR2: KGHDR and SFDVKD. The V and J ends lost 3 bases and 4 bases respectively, with 12 bases between them. This CDR3 reads CATSDPRSQYNEQFF. The DNA for the CDR3 is TGTGCCACCAGTGATCCCCGGTCCCAGTACAATGAGCAGTTCTTC.

The CDR3 region is CASSLEVSQTGELFF. CDR3 nucleotides: TGCGCCAGCAGCTTGGAAGTGAGCCAAACCGGGGAGCTGTTTTTT. The chain is built from TRBV5-1 and TRBJ2-2; D remains ambiguous. Germline values: CDR1 SGHRS, CDR2 YFSETQ. The CDR3 has 15 amino acids. With 0 bases removed from V and 5 bases from J, the gap between germline ends came to 11 bases.

The chain joins TRBV2 to TRBJ2-7; 7 bases are a match to TRBD1. J was trimmed by 7 bases and V by 2 bases; bases with no gene match: 8. Germline loops: CDR1 SNHLY, CDR2 FYNNEI. The CDR3 contains 14 residues. Written as DNA, the CDR3 is TGTGCCAGCAGTGAAAGTAGGGACAGTGGGGAGCAGTACTTC. Translated: CASSESRDSGEQYF. The variable domain in full, with the rest retrieved from reference TRBV2 and TRBJ2-7, is EPEVTQTPSHQVTQMGQEVILRCVPISNHLYFYWYRQILGQKVEFLVSFYNNEISEKSEIFDDQFSVERPDGSNFTLKIRSTKLEDSAMYFCASSESRDSGEQYFGPGTRLTVT.

The V and J genes are TRBV5-4 and TRBJ1-2; the D gene is possibly TRBD1 (6 bases). Between the trimmed V and J ends, which lost 4 bases and 8 bases, there was a span of 21 bases. Germline V lookup: CDR1 SGHNT, CDR2 YYREEE (reference sequence). The CDR3 is 15 residues long. Written as DNA, the CDR3 is TGTGCCAGCAGCCCCCCCCGGGGACAAAAAGGCGGCTACACCTTC. Protein: CASSPPRGQKGGYTF.

V and J are TRBV28 and TRBJ1-2; 8 bases match TRBD1. V lost 1 base and J lost 0; bases outside the gene matches: 4. This CDR3 is built from 16 residues. Germline-derived CDR1 and CDR2 are MDHEN and SYDVKM. CDR3 residues: CASSLSPTGANYGYTF. The CDR3 DNA follows: TGTGCCAGCAGTTTATCCCCGACAGGGGCTAACTATGGCTACACCTTC.

The rearrangement uses TRBV10-1 and TRBJ2-3; the D gene could be TRBD1 or TRBD2 (5 bases each). Germline CDR1 and CDR2: WNHNN and SYGVQD (reference sequence). Trimming removed 0 bases from V and 2 bases from J, with 9 bases in between. There are 15 residues in the CDR3. Here the CDR3 reads CASSESRGDTDTQYF. The CDR3 coding sequence is TGCGCCAGCAGTGAGTCAAGAGGGGACACAGATACGCAGTATTTT.

The chain combines TRBV4-2 with TRBJ1-5; tentatively, D is TRBD1 (5 bases). In germline, CDR1 is LGHNA, CDR2 YNFKEQ. The V and J ends lost 2 bases and 7 bases respectively, with 15 bases between them. The CDR3 contains 15 residues. The CDR3 region has the DNA TGTGCCAGCAGCCAAACAGGAGGCCTCAGGCAGCCCCAGCATTTT. Translated: CASSQTGGLRQPQHF.

About this clone itself: This CDR3 fails to terminate in the conserved phenylalanine or tryptophan, so it likely reflects a read error. The DNA is omitted, as the CDR3 cannot be located on it reliably, and the CDR3 follows TCRdb's listing. The chain joins TRBV2 to TRBJ2-7; the table's D call TRBD2 went unverified against the DNA. Germline V CDR1 and CDR2: SNHLY, FYNNEI. With termini counted, the CDR3 has 11 amino acids. CDR3 sequence reads: CASLGGLAFEI.

V and J are TRBV2 and TRBJ1-5; D unclear. Between the trimmed V and J ends, which lost 1 base and 4 bases, there was a span of 5 bases. CDR3 length equals 13 residues. Germline values: CDR1 SNHLY, CDR2 FYNNEI. The CDR3 DNA sequence: TGTGCCAGCAGTGAAGTCCGTAATCAGCCCCAGCATTTT. Protein: CASSEVRNQPQHF.

V usage is TRBV5-1 and J usage is TRBJ2-2, with D hard to call. V was shortened by 5 bases and J by 6 bases, with 17 bases between the two germline ends. Per germline, CDR1 SGHRS and CDR2 YFSETQ. CDR3 length: 15 residues. CDR3 DNA sequence: TGCGCCAGCAGAAAAAGGACGGGCGGCGCCGGGGAGCTGTTTTTT. This sequence encodes CASRKRTGGAGELFF. The full variable domain, completed using reference TRBV5-1 and TRBJ2-2, is KAGVTQTPRYLIKTRGQQVTLSCSPISGHRSVSWYQQTPGQGLQFLFEYFSETQRNKGNFPGRFSGRQFSNSRSEMNVSTLELGDSALYLCASRKRTGGAGELFFGEGSRLTVL.